The present T cell receptor (beta chain) was sequenced within a study of cytomegalovirus exposure and HLA in healthy donors. The V end lost 1 base, the J end lost 5 bases, and 15 bases lay between the germline ends. CDR1 is LGHNA and CDR2 is YNFKEQ in the germline V gene. This CDR3 region has 16 residues. Worth noting for this clone: The antigen is not known.

The PCR contained 60 Vbeta and 13 Jbeta primers. Authors' processing steps: An analysis performed later counted around 80 million unique TCR beta chains (around 9.9 million of them shared). Generated by immunoSEQ multiplex PCR, the TCRdb table keeps only in-frame clones and is missing some. That table is the source of V, J and clone size, and D and trimming were worked out from the DNA. This repertoire includes approximately 100,000 clones. Findings and limits, study-wide: Rare TCR sequences dominated, though some public TCRs recurred in many donors. In an earlier analysis, about 90% or about 30%: the productive usage of most TCR beta V segments. Several top significant clusters appeared, in a later analysis, to be linked to common viral pathogens.

The specimen sequenced was PBMCs. This TCR came from a man in his forties or fifties in good health and CMV-seronegative. V is TRBV4-2 and J is TRBJ1-5, with D possibly being TRBD1 (5 bases). The CDR3 DNA follows: TGTGCCAGCAGCCAAGGAATAGGCAGGGTCCATCAGCCCCAGCATTTT. It is translated as CASSQGIGRVHQPQHF.